This TCR beta chain was recovered during a study of CD8+CD57+ T cells in acquired aplastic anemia. The CDR3 extends over 11 amino acids. CDR1 and CDR2 from the germline V gene are DFQATT and SNEGSKA (reference sequence). V lost 4 bases to trimming and J lost 4 bases, with 7 bases between them. Before being chosen for sequencing, patients had shown CD8+CD57+ cell expansion by flow cytometry. With no exception, the patients had severe acquired aplastic anemia. Both TCR beta VDJ combination and CDR3 sequence profiling were carried out. Genomic DNA was the template for this profiling. One entry per CDR3 protein, called by TCRdb with MiXCR from the reads. Here the sample spans 310,000 or so distinct CDR3 sequences, around three fifths being singletons.

The TCR originated in a human donor with aplastic anemia. The chain carries TRBV20-1 and TRBJ1-1, with no clear D. The sequenced material came from sorted CD4+, CD8+, or CD8+CD57+ T cells (not recorded which) from PBMCs. In DNA form, the CDR3 reads TGCAGTGCTAAAAAGGCCACTGAAGCTTTCTTT. This sequence encodes CSAKKATEAFF.